Listed here are 12 T cell receptor beta chains from one sample, sequenced in a study of OX40 agonist ivuxolimab in advanced cancers. Method: immunoSEQ multiplex PCR; TCRdb's copy keeps in-frame clones and lacks some. The top ten hold more than 3% of the sample, which has approximately 58,000 clones, 88% seen once. The sample was CD4+ or CD8+ T cells sorted from blood, taken in a trial of the OX40 agonist ivuxolimab. The receptors originated from an adult with an advanced solid tumor such as melanoma, head and neck, liver or kidney cancer.

Here the CDR3 DNA reads TGTGCCAGCAGTTGGGCGGGAGGCGCGGGGAGCGGGGAGCTGTTTTTT. It is translated as CASSWAGGAGSGELFF. J is TRBJ2-2 and V is TRBV6-6; 8 bases align to TRBD2. The trim removed 4 bases at V and 7 bases at J, leaving 11 bases unmatched. CDR1 and CDR2 from the germline V gene are MNHNY and SVGAGI (reference sequence). CDR3 length equals 16 residues.

V gene TRBV5-4 combines with J gene TRBJ2-1, with a possible D match to TRBD2 (6 bases). Germline V gives CDR1 SGHNT, CDR2 YYREEE (reference sequence). The CDR3 loop spans 15 amino acids. V was pared by 1 base and J by 3 bases, with 11 bases between. CDR3 DNA sequence: TGTGCCAGCAGCTTGAGCGGAGGGGACTACAATGAGCAGTTCTTC. It yields the protein CASSLSGGDYNEQFF.

The V call is TRBV5-1, the J call TRBJ1-4; the match to TRBD1 covers 9 bases. The V gene end was trimmed by 4 bases and the J gene end by 8 bases; junction bases not matched to a gene: 6. Germline V lookup: CDR1 SGHRS, CDR2 YFSETQ. This CDR3 has 14 residues. The CDR3 DNA is TGCGCCAGCAGCCCGGGACAGGGATGGGAAAAACTGTTTTTT. Translating gives CASSPGQGWEKLFF. The full variable domain, rest sourced from reference TRBV5-1 and TRBJ1-4, is KAGVTQTPRYLIKTRGQQVTLSCSPISGHRSVSWYQQTPGQGLQFLFEYFSETQRNKGNFPGRFSGRQFSNSRSEMNVSTLELGDSALYLCASSPGQGWEKLFFGSGTQLSVL.

V usage is TRBV4-1 and J usage is TRBJ1-2, with 10 bases that match TRBD1. The CDR3 is 14 amino acids. The germline gives CDR1 MGHRA, CDR2 YSYEKL. Unmatched junction bases numbered 5, after V lost 4 bases and J lost 6 bases. The CDR3 DNA follows: TGCGCCAGCAGCCGACAGGGGGCCCACAATGGCTACACCTTC. Amino acids: CASSRQGAHNGYTF.

V and J are TRBV28 and TRBJ2-7; D is uncertain. The CDR3 spans 10 residues. CDR1 is MDHEN and CDR2 is SYDVKM in the germline V gene. Trimming removed 6 bases at V and 6 bases at J, with 6 bases between. The DNA for the CDR3 is TGTGCCAGCAGGGCCGTCGAGCAGTACTTC. Its translation: CASRAVEQYF.

This chain links TRBV19 with TRBJ2-7; 7 bases fit TRBD1. The V gene end was trimmed by 5 bases and the J gene end by 1 base; junction bases not matched to a gene: 8. This CDR3 contains 15 residues. Germline V gene data show CDR1 as LNHDA and CDR2 as SQIVND (reference sequence). The CDR3 here is CASSPYRGESYEQYF. CDR3 in DNA: TGTGCCAGTAGTCCATACAGGGGTGAGTCCTACGAGCAGTACTTC.

This clone was seen once. The rearrangement joins TRBV29-1 to TRBJ1-2; 7 bases agree with TRBD1. The CDR3 has 14 amino acids. V was clipped by 4 bases and J by 8 bases; unmatched bases: 13. Germline assignment: CDR1 SQVTM and CDR2 ANQGSEA. The CDR3 nucleotides are TGCAGCGTTGGGGGGCAGGGGGATGGAAGGGGCTACACCTTC. Translation: CSVGGQGDGRGYTF. Combining the CDR3 with reference TRBV29-1 and TRBJ1-2 gives the whole variable domain SAVISQKPSRDICQRGTSLTIQCQVDSQVTMMFWYRQQPGQSLTLIATANQGSEATYESGFVIDKFPISRPNLTFSTLTVSNMSPEDSSIYLCSVGGQGDGRGYTFGSGTRLTVV.

V is TRBV28 and J is TRBJ2-7; 10 nucleotides match TRBD1. Per germline, CDR1 MDHEN and CDR2 SYDVKM. The CDR3 loop spans 13 amino acids. Losses at the gene ends were 7 bases for V and 3 bases for J; bases not matched to a gene: 3. For the CDR3, the DNA is TGTGCCAGCACCGGGACAGGGGACTACGAGCAGTACTTC. Protein product: CASTGTGDYEQYF.

V and J are TRBV5-6 and TRBJ2-7; 7 nucleotides agree with TRBD2. Germline V gene sequence: CDR1 SGHDT, CDR2 YYEEEE. J lost 4 bases, V lost 4 bases, and 8 bases had no gene match. The CDR3 is 14 residues long. DNA for the CDR3: TGTGCCAGCAGCCTATTTGGCGGGAGTTACGAGCAGTACTTC. It translates to CASSLFGGSYEQYF.

DNA of the CDR3: TGTGCCAGCAGTCCCACGGGGGACACTGAAGCTTTCTTT. Residues: CASSPTGDTEAFF. The chain employs TRBV6-4 and TRBJ1-1, with a tentative D call TRBD1 (5 bases). Trimming pared 5 bases from V and 3 bases from J, leaving 10 bases between. CDR3 length equals 13 residues. Germline lookup yields CDR1 MRHNA and CDR2 SNTAGT.

The chain has TRBV7-2 and TRBJ1-1; D ambiguous. CDR3 length: 14 residues. Germline V gene sequence: CDR1 SGHTA, CDR2 FQGNSA. Trimming removed 6 bases at V and 2 bases at J, with 13 bases between. In nucleotides, the CDR3 is TGTGCCAGCAGGTCGTCCAGGTTAAACACTGAAGCTTTCTTT. Residues: CASRSSRLNTEAFF.

V and J are TRBV6-1 and TRBJ1-1, with D hard to call. V lost 8 bases, J lost 2 bases, and 18 bases lay in between. Looked up from germline, CDR1 is MNHNS and CDR2 is SASEGT. The CDR3 covers 15 residues. CDR3 DNA sequence: TGTGCCAGCGCCCTGGGTCGGGATTTAAACACTGAAGCTTTCTTT. It is translated as CASALGRDLNTEAFF.